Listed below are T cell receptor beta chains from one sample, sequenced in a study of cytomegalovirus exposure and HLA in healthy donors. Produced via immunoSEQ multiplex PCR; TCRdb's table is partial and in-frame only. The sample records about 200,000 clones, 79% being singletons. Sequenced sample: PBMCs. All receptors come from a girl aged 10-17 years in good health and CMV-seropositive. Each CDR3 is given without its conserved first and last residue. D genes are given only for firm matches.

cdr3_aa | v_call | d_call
ASSEDITDTQY | TRBV10-1 | .
AISDVTGNGYT | TRBV10-3 | TRBD1
ASSMRGYGTIY | TRBV19 | .
ASIQYNEQF | TRBV6-1 | .
ASSRDSPTGYRYGYT | TRBV4-3 | .
ASSQEGRGEDQY | TRBV4-3 | .
ASSQGAISYEQY | TRBV27 | TRBD1
ASEKLYSNQPQH | TRBV7-8 | .
ASSQQTIGTGGGEQF | TRBV4-1 | TRBD1
ASLLSGGATDTQY | TRBV27 | TRBD2
ATSRDTKVLQGTYGYT | TRBV15 | .
AWRNSGSTEAF | TRBV30 | .
ASSGRGSGAYEQY | TRBV6-1 | .
ASGGRGSTDTQY | TRBV2 | TRBD2
ASSLLAGTRELF | TRBV7-6 | TRBD2
ASSLVTGTYGYT | TRBV7-2 | .
ASADFSGNTIY | TRBV4-3 | .
AWSVTGGLGYT | TRBV30 | TRBD1
ASTFTGELF | TRBV19 | .
ASTGAAYEQY | TRBV6-5 | .
ASSLVVQETQY | TRBV11-3 | .
ASSSGRGGTDTQY | TRBV7-9 | .
ASSPRDSNTGELF | TRBV7-9 | .
AWSRSLGGTEAF | TRBV30 | .
ASSVRGTNEKLF | TRBV6-1 | .
SARELTEAF | TRBV20-1 | .
ASRGTIGFYEQY | TRBV27 | .
ASSPGTGGTEAF | TRBV5-5 | TRBD1
ASTILILAGETDTQY | TRBV5-6 | TRBD2
ASRTDSSGANVLT | TRBV6-5 | .
ASSVAGCFSYEQY | TRBV9 | .
ATSSYRNRNTEAF | TRBV15 | .
ASSLVGAGGYGDTEAF | TRBV11-2 | TRBD1
ASSPGTWNTEAF | TRBV27 | .
ASSLVLRGEGEQY | TRBV7-2 | .
ATSNRTGHSNQPQH | TRBV15 | TRBD1
ASSLGRGASYEQY | TRBV7-9 | .
ASSTPGHPTNTIY | TRBV19 | .
ASSPVGGTEAF | TRBV7-2 | .
ASRATGGNTEAF | TRBV2 | TRBD1
ASSASSGGDNEQF | TRBV2 | TRBD2
ASSLQGAGGNQPQH | TRBV11-2 | TRBD1
ASSIKRSLEAF | TRBV19 | .
ASSPGRDSPLH | TRBV18 | .
ASTTGSEGIAGYNEQF | TRBV5-1 | TRBD2
ASSLTSGVNYEQY | TRBV5-1 | TRBD2
ASGSTSRDRNQPQH | TRBV28 | TRBD1
ASRRGSSYNSPLH | TRBV11-3 | .